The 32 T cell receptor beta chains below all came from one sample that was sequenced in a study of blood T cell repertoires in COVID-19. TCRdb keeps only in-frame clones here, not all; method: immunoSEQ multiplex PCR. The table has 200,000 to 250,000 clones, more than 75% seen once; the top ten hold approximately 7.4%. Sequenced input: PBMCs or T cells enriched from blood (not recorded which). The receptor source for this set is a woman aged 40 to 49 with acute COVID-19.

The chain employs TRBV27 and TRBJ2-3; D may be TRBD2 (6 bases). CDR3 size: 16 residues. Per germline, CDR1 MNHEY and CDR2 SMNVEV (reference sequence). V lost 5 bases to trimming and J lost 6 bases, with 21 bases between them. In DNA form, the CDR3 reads TGTGCCAGCAGTCTCGCGGGGAGTAGCCGAGGGGATACGCAGTATTTT. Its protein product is CASSLAGSSRGDTQYF.

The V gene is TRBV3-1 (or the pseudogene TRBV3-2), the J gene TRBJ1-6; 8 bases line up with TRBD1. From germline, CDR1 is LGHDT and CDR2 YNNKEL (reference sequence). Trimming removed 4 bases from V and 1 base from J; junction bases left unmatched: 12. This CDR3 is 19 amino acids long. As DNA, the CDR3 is TGTGCCAGCAGCCCACGTACAGGGGGGAGAGGATCCTATAATTCACCCCTCCACTTT. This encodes CASSPRTGGRGSYNSPLHF.

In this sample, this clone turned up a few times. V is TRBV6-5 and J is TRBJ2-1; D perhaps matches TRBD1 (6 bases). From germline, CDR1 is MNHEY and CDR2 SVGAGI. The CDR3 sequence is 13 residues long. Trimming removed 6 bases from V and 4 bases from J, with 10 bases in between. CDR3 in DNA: TGTGCCAGCAGAAAGGACAGATACAATGAGCAGTTCTTC. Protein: CASRKDRYNEQFF.

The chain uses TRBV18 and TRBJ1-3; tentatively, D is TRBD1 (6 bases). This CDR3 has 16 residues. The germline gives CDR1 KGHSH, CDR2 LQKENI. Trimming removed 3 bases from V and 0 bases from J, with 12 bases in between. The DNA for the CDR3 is TGTGCCAGCTCACCTTTGGACAGCGACTCTGGAAACACCATATATTTT. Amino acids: CASSPLDSDSGNTIYF.

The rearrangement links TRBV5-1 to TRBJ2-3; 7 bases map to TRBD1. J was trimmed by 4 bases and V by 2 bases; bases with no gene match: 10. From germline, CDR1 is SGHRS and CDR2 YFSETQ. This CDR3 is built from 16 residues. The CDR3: CASSFNRDRRSDTQYF. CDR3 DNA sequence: TGCGCCAGCAGCTTCAACCGGGACAGAAGATCAGATACGCAGTATTTT.

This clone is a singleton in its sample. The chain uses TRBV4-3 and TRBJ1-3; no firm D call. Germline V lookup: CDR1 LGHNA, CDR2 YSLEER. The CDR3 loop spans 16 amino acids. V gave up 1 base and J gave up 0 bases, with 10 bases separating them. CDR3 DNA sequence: TGCGCCAGCAGCCAAGTTAGAGCATACTCTGGAAACACCATATATTTT. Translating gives CASSQVRAYSGNTIYF.

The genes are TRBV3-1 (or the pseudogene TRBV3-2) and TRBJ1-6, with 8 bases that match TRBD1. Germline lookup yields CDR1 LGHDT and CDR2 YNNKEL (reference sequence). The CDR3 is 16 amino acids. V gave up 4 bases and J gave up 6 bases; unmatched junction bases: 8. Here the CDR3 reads CASSRDRGVGNSPLHF. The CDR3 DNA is TGTGCCAGCAGCCGAGACAGGGGCGTCGGTAATTCACCCCTCCACTTT.

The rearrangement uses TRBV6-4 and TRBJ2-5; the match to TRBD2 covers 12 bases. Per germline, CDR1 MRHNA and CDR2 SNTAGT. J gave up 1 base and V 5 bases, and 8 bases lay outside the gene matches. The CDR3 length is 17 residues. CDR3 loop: CASSRFLAGGIQETQYF. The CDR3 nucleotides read TGTGCCAGCAGTCGGTTTCTAGCGGGAGGGATCCAAGAGACCCAGTACTTC.

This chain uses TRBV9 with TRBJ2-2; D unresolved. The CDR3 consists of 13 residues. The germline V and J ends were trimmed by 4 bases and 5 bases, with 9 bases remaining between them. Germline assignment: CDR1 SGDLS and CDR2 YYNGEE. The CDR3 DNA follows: TGTGCCAGCAGCCGTATAGAAACCGGGGAGCTGTTTTTT. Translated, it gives CASSRIETGELFF.

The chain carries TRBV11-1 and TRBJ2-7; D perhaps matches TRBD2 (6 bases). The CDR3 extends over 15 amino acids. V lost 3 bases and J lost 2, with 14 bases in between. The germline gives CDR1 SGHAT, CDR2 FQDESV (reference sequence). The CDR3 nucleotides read TGTGCCAGCAGCTTGGACGGGAGCTCCCCCTACGAGCAGTACTTC. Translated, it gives CASSLDGSSPYEQYF.

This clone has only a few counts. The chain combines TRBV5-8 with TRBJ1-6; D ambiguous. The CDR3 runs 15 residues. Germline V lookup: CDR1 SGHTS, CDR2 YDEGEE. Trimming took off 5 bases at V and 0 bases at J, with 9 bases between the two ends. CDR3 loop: CASRLRGSYNSPLHF. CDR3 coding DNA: TGTGCCAGCAGGCTTCGAGGCTCCTATAATTCACCCCTCCACTTT. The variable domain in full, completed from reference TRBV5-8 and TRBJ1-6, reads EAGVTQSPTHLIKTRGQQATLRCSPISGHTSVYWYQQALGLGLQFLLWYDEGEERNRGNFPPRFSGRQFPNYSSELNVNALELEDSALYLCASRLRGSYNSPLHFGNGTRLTVT.

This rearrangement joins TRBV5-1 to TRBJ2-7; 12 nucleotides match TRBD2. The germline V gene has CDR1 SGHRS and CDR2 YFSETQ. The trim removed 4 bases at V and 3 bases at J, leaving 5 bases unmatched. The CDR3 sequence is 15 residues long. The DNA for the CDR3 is TGCGCCAGCAGCCCTAGCGGGGGGGACTACTACGAGCAGTACTTC. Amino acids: CASSPSGGDYYEQYF.

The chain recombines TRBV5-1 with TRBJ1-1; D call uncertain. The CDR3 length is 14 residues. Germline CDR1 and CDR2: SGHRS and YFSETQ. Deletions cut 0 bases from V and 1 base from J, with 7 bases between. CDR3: CASSLAVSNTEAFF. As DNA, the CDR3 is TGCGCCAGCAGCTTGGCCGTGTCGAACACTGAAGCTTTCTTT.

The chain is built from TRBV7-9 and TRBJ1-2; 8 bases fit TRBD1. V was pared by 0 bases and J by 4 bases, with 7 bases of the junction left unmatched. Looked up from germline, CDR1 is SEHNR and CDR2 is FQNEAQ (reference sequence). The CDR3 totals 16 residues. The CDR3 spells CASSLAGQGIGYGYTF. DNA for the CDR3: TGTGCCAGCAGCTTAGCAGGACAGGGTATTGGCTATGGCTACACCTTC. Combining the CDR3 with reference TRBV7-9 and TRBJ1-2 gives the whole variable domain DTGVSQNPRHKITKRGQNVTFRCDPISEHNRLYWYRQTLGQGPEFLTYFQNEAQLEKSRLLSDRFSAERPKGSFSTLEIQRTEQGDSAMYLCASSLAGQGIGYGYTFGSGTRLTVV.

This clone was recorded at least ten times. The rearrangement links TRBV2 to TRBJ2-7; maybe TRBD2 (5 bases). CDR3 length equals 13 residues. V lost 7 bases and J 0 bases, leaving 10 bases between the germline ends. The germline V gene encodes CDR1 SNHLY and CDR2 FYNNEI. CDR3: CASTQADSYEQYF. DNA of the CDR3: TGTGCCAGCACCCAAGCGGACTCCTACGAGCAGTACTTC. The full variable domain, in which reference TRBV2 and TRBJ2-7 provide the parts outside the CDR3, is EPEVTQTPSHQVTQMGQEVILRCVPISNHLYFYWYRQILGQKVEFLVSFYNNEISEKSEIFDDQFSVERPDGSNFTLKIRSTKLEDSAMYFCASTQADSYEQYFGPGTRLTVT.

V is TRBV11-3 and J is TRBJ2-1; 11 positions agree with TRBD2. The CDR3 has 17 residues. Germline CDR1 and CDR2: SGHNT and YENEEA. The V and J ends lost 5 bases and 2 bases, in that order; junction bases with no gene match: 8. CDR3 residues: CASSHSGRVVTYNEQFF. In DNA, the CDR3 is TGTGCCAGCAGCCATAGCGGGAGGGTAGTAACCTACAATGAGCAGTTCTTC.

CDR3 residues: CASTNDREFGQPQHF. The CDR3, as DNA: TGTGCCAGTACCAACGACAGGGAGTTCGGTCAGCCCCAGCATTTT. The rearrangement links TRBV19 to TRBJ1-5, with TRBD1 matching 7 bases. This CDR3 comprises 15 residues. The V gene end was trimmed by 7 bases and the J gene end by 6 bases; junction bases not matched to a gene: 12. Per the germline V gene, CDR1 is LNHDA and CDR2 is SQIVND (reference sequence).

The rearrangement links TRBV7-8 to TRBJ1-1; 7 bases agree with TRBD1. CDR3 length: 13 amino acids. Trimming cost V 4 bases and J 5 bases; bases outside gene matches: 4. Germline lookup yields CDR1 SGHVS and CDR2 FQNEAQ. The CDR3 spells CASSSRGITEAFF. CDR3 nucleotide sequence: TGTGCCAGCAGCTCCAGGGGGATAACTGAAGCTTTCTTT.

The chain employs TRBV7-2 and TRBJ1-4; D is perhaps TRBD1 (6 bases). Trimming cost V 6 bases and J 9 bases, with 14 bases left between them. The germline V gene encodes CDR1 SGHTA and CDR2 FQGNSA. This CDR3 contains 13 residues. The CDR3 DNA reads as TGTGCCAGCAGAGGGGCAGGGGAGAAAAAACTGTTTTTT. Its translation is CASRGAGEKKLFF.

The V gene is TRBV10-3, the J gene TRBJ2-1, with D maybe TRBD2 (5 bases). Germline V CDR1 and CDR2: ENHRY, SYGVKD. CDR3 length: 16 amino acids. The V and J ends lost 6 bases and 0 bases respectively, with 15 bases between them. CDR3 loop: CAISNPGEHSYNEQFF. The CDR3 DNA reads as TGTGCCATCAGCAACCCCGGGGAACACTCCTACAATGAGCAGTTCTTC.

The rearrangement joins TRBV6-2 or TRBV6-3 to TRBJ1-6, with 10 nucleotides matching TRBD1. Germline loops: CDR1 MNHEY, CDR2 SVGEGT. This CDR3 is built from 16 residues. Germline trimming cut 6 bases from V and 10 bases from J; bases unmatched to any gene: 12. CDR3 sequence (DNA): TGTGCCAGCAGCAGCAGACAGGGGGCGAATCAATCACCCCTCCACTTT. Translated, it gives CASSSRQGANQSPLHF.

CDR3 amino acids: CASSRTSGGTDTQYF. The CDR3 DNA reads as TGCGCCAGCAGCCGGACTAGCGGGGGGACAGATACGCAGTATTTT. The chain carries TRBV4-1 and TRBJ2-3; 14 nucleotides line up with TRBD2. V lost 4 bases and J lost 3; bases outside the gene matches: 0. This CDR3 has 15 amino acids. Germline V CDR1 and CDR2: MGHRA, YSYEKL.

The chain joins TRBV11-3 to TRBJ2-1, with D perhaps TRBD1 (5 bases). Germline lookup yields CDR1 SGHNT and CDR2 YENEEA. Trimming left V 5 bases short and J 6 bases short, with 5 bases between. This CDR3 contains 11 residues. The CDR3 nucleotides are TGTGCCAGCAGCCAGGGCAATGAGCAGTTCTTC. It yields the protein CASSQGNEQFF.

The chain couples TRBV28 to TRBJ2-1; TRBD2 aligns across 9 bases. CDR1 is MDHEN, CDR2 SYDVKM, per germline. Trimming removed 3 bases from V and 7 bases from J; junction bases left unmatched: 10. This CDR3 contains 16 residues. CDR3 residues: CASSFFSAGGPNEQFF. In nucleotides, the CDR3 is TGTGCCAGCAGTTTCTTTTCTGCGGGAGGGCCTAATGAGCAGTTCTTC.

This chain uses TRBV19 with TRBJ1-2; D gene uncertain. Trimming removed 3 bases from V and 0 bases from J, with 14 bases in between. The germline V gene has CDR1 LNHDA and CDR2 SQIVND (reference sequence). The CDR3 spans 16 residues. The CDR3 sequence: CASSIRAGKANYGYTF. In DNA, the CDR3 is TGTGCCAGTAGTATCCGTGCCGGGAAAGCTAACTATGGCTACACCTTC.

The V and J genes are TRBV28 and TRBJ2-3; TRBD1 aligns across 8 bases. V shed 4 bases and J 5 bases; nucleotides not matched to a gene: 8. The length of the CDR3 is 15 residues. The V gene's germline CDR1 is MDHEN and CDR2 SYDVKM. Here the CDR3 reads CASSSPGGLQDTQYF. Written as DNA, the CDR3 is TGTGCCAGCAGTTCACCAGGGGGCCTCCAAGATACGCAGTATTTT. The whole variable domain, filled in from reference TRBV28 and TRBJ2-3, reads DVKVTQSSRYLVKRTGEKVFLECVQDMDHENMFWYRQDPGLGLRLIYFSYDVKMKEKGDIPEGYSVSREKKERFSLILESASTNQTSMYLCASSSPGGLQDTQYFGPGTRLTVL.

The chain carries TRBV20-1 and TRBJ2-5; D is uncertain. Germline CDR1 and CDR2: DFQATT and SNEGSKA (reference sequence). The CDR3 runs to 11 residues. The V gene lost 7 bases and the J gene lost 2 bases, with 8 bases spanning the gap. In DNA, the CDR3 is TGCAGTGGCAACAGACAAGAGACCCAGTACTTC. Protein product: CSGNRQETQYF.

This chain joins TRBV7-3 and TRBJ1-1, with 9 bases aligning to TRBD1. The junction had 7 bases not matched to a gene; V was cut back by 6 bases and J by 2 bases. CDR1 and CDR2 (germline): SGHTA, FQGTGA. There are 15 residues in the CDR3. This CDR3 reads CASRDTGGPNTEAFF. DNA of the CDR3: TGTGCCAGCAGAGATACAGGGGGCCCAAACACTGAAGCTTTCTTT.

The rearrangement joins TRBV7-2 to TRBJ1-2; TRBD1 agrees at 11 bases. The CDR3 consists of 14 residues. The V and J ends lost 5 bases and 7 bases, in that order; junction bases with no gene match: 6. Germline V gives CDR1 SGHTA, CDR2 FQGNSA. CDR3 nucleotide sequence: TGTGCCAGCAGCGACGGACAGGGGGCGGGTGGCTACACCTTC. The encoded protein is CASSDGQGAGGYTF.

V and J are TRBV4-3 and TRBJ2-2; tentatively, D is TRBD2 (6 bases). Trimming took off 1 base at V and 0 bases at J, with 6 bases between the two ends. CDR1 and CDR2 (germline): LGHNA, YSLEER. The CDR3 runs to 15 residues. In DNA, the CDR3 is TGCGCCAGCAGCCAAGCGGGGGCGAACACCGGGGAGCTGTTTTTT. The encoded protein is CASSQAGANTGELFF.

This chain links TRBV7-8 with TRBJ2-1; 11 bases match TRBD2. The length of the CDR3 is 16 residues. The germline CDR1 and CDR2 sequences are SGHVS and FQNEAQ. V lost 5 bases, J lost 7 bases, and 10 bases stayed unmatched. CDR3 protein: CASSPRDSGGGNEQFF. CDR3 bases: TGTGCCAGCAGCCCCCGGGATAGCGGGGGGGGGAATGAGCAGTTCTTC.

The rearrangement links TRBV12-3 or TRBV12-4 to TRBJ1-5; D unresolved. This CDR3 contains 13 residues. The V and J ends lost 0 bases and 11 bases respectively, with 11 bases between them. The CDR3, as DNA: TGTGCCAGCAGTTTAGCGTCGGACTCGACCCAGCATTTT. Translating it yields CASSLASDSTQHF.